The text below deals with one TCR beta chain. Antigen: not known. This specimen belongs to a study of cytomegalovirus exposure and HLA in healthy donors. Whole-study context: Per a later analysis, the roughly 690 first-cohort and 100 to 150 validation repertoires shared one platform.

TCRdb's copy holds only in-frame clones and misses some; the assay was immunoSEQ multiplex PCR. There are roughly 250,000 clones in the sample; approximately 83% occur only once, and 1.2% lies in the top ten. Per germline, CDR1 MNHEY and CDR2 SVGAGI. The V end lost 0 bases, the J end lost 7 bases, and 19 bases lay between the germline ends. The CDR3 runs to 16 residues. Whole-study results and caveats: Reported results showed that the classifier diagnosed cytomegalovirus status with high specificity and sensitivity. Despite most TCR sequences being rare, some public TCRs occurred in many donors. A list of 150 to 200 TCR beta chains associated with cytomegalovirus was given.

The clonotype comes from a woman in her twenties or thirties in good health and CMV-seropositive. Source material: PBMCs. This sequence joins TRBV6-5 and TRBJ2-7, with D possibly matching TRBD1 (6 bases). The chain's CDR3 is CASSYSSGAIGVEQYF. The CDR3 coding sequence is TGTGCCAGCAGTTACTCCTCAGGGGCGATCGGTGTGGAGCAGTACTTC.